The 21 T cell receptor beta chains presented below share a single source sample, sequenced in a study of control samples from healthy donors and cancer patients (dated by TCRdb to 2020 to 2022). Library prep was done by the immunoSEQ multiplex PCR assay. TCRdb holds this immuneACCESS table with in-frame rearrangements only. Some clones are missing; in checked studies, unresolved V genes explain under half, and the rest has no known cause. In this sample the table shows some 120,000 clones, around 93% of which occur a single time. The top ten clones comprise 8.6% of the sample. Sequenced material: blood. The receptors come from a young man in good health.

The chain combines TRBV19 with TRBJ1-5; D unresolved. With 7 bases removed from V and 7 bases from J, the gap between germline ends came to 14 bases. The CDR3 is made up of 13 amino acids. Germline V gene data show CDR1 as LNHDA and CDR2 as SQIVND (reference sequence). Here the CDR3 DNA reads TGTGCCAGTACGTCCCACTTGGGGCAGCCCCAGCATTTT. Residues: CASTSHLGQPQHF.

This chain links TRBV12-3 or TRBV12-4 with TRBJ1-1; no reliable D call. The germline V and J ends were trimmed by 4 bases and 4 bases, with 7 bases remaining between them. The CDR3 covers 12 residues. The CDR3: CASSSRGTEAFF. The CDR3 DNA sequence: TGTGCCAGCAGTTCGCGGGGCACTGAAGCTTTCTTT.

The CDR3 DNA reads TGTGCCAGCAGCGTATATGGGGACAGGGGACATGAGCAGTTCTTC. It is translated as CASSVYGDRGHEQFF. V gene TRBV9 combines with J gene TRBJ2-1, with TRBD1 identical over 10 bases. The germline V gene has CDR1 SGDLS and CDR2 YYNGEE. J was trimmed by 8 bases and V by 1 base; bases with no gene match: 6. CDR3 length: 15 residues.

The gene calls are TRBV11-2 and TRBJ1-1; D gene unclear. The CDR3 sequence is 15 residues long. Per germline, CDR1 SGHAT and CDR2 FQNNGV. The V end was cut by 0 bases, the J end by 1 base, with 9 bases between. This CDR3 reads CASSLDGQANTEAFF. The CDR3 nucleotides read TGTGCCAGCAGCTTAGATGGCCAGGCGAACACTGAAGCTTTCTTT. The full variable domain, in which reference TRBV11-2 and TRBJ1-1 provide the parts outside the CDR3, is EAGVAQSPRYKIIEKRQSVAFWCNPISGHATLYWYQQILGQGPKLLIQFQNNGVVDDSQLPKDRFSAERLKGVDSTLKIQPAKLEDSAVYLCASSLDGQANTEAFFGQGTRLTVV.

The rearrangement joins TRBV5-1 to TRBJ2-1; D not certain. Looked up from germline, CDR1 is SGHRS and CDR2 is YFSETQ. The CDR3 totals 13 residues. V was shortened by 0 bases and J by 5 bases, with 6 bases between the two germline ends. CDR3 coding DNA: TGCGCCAGCAGCTTGGCGGGCAACAATGAGCAGTTCTTC. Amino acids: CASSLAGNNEQFF. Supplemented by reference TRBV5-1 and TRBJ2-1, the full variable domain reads KAGVTQTPRYLIKTRGQQVTLSCSPISGHRSVSWYQQTPGQGLQFLFEYFSETQRNKGNFPGRFSGRQFSNSRSEMNVSTLELGDSALYLCASSLAGNNEQFFGPGTRLTVL.

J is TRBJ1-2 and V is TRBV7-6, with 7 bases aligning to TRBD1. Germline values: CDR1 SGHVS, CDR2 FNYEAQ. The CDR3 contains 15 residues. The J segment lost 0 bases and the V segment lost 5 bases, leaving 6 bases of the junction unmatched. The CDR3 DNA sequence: TGTGCCAGCAGCCTAGGGGGCCCTTCTAACTATGGCTACACCTTC. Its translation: CASSLGGPSNYGYTF.

The CDR3 sequence is CASSYSTGNYGYTF. The CDR3, as DNA: TGTGCCAGCAGTTATTCGACAGGGAACTATGGCTACACCTTC. The chain combines TRBV6-5 with TRBJ1-2, with TRBD1 matching 7 bases. The germline CDR1 and CDR2 sequences are MNHEY and SVGAGI. The ends lost 3 bases at V and 2 bases at J; junction bases unmatched: 3. The length of the CDR3 is 14 residues.

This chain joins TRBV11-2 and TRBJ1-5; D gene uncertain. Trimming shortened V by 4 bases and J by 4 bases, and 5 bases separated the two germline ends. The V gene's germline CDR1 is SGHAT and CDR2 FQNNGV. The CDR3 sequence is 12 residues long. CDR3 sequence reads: CASSSQNQPQHF. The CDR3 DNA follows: TGTGCCAGCAGCTCCCAAAATCAGCCCCAGCATTTT.

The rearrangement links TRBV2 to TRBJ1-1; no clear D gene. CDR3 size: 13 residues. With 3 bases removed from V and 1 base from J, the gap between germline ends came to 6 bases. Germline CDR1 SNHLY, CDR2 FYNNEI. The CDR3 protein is CASSEVGNTEAFF. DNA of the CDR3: TGTGCCAGCAGTGAGGTAGGGAACACTGAAGCTTTCTTT.

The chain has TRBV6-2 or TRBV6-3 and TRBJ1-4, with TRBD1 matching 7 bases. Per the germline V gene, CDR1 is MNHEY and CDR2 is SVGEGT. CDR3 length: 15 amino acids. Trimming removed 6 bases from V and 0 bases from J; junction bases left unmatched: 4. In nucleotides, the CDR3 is TGTGCCAGCAGCAAAGACAGGGCAACTAATGAAAAACTGTTTTTT. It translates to CASSKDRATNEKLFF.

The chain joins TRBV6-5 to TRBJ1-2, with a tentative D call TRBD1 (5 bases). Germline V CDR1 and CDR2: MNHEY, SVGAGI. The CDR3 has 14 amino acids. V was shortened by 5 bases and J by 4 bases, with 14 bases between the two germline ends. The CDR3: CASSPGLSGYGYTF. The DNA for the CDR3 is TGTGCCAGCAGTCCGGGACTTTCCGGCTATGGCTACACCTTC.

For the CDR3, the DNA is TGTGCCAGCAGTTTGGAGGGGATACAGCCCCAGCATTTT. Translated: CASSLEGIQPQHF. The gene calls are TRBV27 and TRBJ1-5; tentative D call: TRBD1 (5 bases). CDR1 and CDR2 (germline): MNHEY, SMNVEV (reference sequence). The CDR3 is 13 amino acids. Trimming took 3 bases from V and 7 from J, leaving 10 bases between them.

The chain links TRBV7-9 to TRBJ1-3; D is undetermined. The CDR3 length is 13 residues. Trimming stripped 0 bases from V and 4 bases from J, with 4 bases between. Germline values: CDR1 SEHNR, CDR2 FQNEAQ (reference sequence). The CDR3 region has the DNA TGTGCCAGCAGCTTAGCTGAGGGAAACACCATATATTTT. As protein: CASSLAEGNTIYF.

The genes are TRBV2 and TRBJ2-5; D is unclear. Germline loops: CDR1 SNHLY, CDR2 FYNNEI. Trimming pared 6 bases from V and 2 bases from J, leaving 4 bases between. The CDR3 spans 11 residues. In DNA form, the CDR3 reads TGTGCCAGCAGACAGCAAGAGACCCAGTACTTC. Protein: CASRQQETQYF.

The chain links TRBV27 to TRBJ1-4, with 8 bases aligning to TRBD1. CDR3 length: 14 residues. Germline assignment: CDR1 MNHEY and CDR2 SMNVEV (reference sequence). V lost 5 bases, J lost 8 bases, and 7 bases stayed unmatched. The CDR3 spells CASSRTGREEKLFF. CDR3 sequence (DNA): TGTGCCAGCAGTCGGACAGGGAGGGAAGAAAAACTGTTTTTT.

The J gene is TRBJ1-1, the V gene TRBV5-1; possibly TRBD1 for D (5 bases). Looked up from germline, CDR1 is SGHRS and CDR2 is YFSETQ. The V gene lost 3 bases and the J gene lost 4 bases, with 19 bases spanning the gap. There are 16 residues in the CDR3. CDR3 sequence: CASSWEGSAGGTEAFF. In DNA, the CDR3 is TGCGCCAGCAGCTGGGAGGGGTCGGCGGGAGGCACTGAAGCTTTCTTT.

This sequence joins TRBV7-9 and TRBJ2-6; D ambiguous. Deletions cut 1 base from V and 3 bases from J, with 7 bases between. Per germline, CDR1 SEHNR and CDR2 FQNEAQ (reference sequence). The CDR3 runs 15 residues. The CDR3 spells CASSLDAFGANVLTF. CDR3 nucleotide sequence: TGTGCCAGCAGCTTAGACGCGTTTGGGGCCAACGTCCTGACTTTC.

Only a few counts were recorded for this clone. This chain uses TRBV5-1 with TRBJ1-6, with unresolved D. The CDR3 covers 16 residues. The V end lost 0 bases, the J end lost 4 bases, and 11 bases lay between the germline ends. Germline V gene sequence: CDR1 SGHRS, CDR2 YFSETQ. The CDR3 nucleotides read TGCGCCAGCAGCTTGGCAGGAACCCGGTATAATTCACCCCTCCACTTT. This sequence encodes CASSLAGTRYNSPLHF. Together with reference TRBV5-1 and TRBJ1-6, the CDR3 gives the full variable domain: KAGVTQTPRYLIKTRGQQVTLSCSPISGHRSVSWYQQTPGQGLQFLFEYFSETQRNKGNFPGRFSGRQFSNSRSEMNVSTLELGDSALYLCASSLAGTRYNSPLHFGNGTRLTVT.

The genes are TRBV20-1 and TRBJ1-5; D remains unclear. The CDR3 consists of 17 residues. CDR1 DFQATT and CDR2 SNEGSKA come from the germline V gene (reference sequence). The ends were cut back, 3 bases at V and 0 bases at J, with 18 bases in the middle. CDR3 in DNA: TGCAGTGCTAGTCGGGCGACCAGTACCTATAGCAATCAGCCCCAGCATTTT. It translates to CSASRATSTYSNQPQHF.

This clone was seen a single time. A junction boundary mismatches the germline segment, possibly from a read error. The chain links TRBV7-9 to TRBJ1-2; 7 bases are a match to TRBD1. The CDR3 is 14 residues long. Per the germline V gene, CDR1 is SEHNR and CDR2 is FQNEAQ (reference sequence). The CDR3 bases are TGTGCCAGCAGCCCCACTACAGGGGTCTATGGCCACACCTTC. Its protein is CASSPTTGVYGHTF.

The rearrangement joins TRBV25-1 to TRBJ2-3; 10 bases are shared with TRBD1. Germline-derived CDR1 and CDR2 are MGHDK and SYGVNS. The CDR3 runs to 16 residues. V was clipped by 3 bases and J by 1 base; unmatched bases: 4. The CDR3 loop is CASSDFGTGGTDTQYF. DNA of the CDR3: TGTGCCAGCAGTGACTTCGGGACAGGGGGCACAGATACGCAGTATTTT.